The 21 T cell receptor beta chains presented below share a single source sample, sequenced in a study of cytomegalovirus exposure and HLA in healthy donors (dated by TCRdb to about 2017). Receptor libraries were prepared by the immunoSEQ multiplex PCR assay. A mixture of 60 forward primers for TCR Vbeta segments and 13 reverse primers for TCR Jbeta segments was used in the multiplex PCR. TCRdb obtained this table from immuneACCESS and retained in-frame rearrangements with V and J assigned. These tables miss some clones; where compared with another copy, unresolved V genes account for less than half of the shortfall, and the remainder is unexplained. The sample data list about 120,000 clones, and roughly 80% of these were observed just once. Jointly, the top ten make up about 30% of the sample. The sample comprised PBMCs. The receptors derive from a man aged 60-69 years in good health and CMV-seropositive.

The chain combines TRBV6-4 with TRBJ2-1; 9 bases fit TRBD1. The junction had 7 bases not matched to a gene; V was cut back by 6 bases and J by 7 bases. Germline V gene lookup returns CDR1 MRHNA and CDR2 SNTAGT. This CDR3 is built from 14 residues. CDR3 residues: CASRKQGARNEQFF. The CDR3 DNA reads TGTGCCAGCAGGAAACAGGGGGCGCGGAATGAGCAGTTCTTC.

CDR3 amino acids: CASISPTGTYEQYF. DNA of the CDR3: TGTGCCAGCATCTCGCCCACAGGGACCTACGAGCAGTACTTC. The chain couples TRBV6-5 to TRBJ2-5; D is perhaps TRBD1 (6 bases). The end of the DNA is better explained by TRBJ2-7, so the J call may be wrong. Germline CDR1 and CDR2: MNHEY and SVGAGI. This CDR3 has 14 amino acids.

V is TRBV5-6 and J is TRBJ1-5; 8 bases map to TRBD1. The germline gives CDR1 SGHDT, CDR2 YYEEEE. The CDR3 loop spans 14 amino acids. Trimming at V came to 4 bases and at J to 3 bases, leaving 3 bases not matched to a gene. Here the CDR3 reads CASSRTGPNQPQHF. The CDR3 nucleotides read TGTGCCAGCAGCCGGACAGGGCCCAATCAGCCCCAGCATTTT. The whole variable domain, filled in from reference TRBV5-6 and TRBJ1-5, reads DAGVTQSPTHLIKTRGQQVTLRCSPKSGHDTVSWYQQALGQGPQFIFQYYEEEERQRGNFPDRFSGHQFPNYSSELNVNALLLGDSALYLCASSRTGPNQPQHFGDGTRLSIL.

This chain joins TRBV7-9 and TRBJ2-2, with TRBD1 matching 10 bases. The CDR3 contains 18 residues. V was pared by 5 bases and J by 4 bases, with 13 bases of the junction left unmatched. CDR1 SEHNR and CDR2 FQNEAQ come from the germline V gene (reference sequence). CDR3 nucleotide sequence: TGTGCCAGCAGCCCCAGGGGGGGACAGGGGAGCGCCACCGGGGAGCTGTTTTTT. It yields the protein CASSPRGGQGSATGELFF. Based on the CDR3 plus reference TRBV7-9 and TRBJ2-2, the full variable domain is DTGVSQNPRHKITKRGQNVTFRCDPISEHNRLYWYRQTLGQGPEFLTYFQNEAQLEKSRLLSDRFSAERPKGSFSTLEIQRTEQGDSAMYLCASSPRGGQGSATGELFFGEGSRLTVL.

The chain couples TRBV29-1 to TRBJ2-5; D may be TRBD2 (5 bases). Matching the DNA end better, TRBJ2-7 makes the J call doubtful. Germline-derived CDR1 and CDR2 are SQVTM and ANQGSEA. CDR3 length: 14 residues. CDR3 DNA: TGCAGCGTTGGAGGGCTTCCTCCCTCCTACGAGCAGTACTTC. It yields the protein CSVGGLPPSYEQYF.

The rearrangement uses TRBV7-6 and TRBJ2-1, with 9 bases matching TRBD1. The CDR3 has 15 amino acids. The germline V gene has CDR1 SGHVS and CDR2 FNYEAQ. After removal of 5 bases from V and 3 bases from J, the junction contained 5 bases not matched to a gene. The CDR3 spells CASSPGTGFYNEQFF. The CDR3 DNA is TGTGCCAGCAGCCCTGGGACAGGGTTCTACAATGAGCAGTTCTTC. Full variable domain (outside the CDR3, taken from reference TRBV7-6 and TRBJ2-1): GAGVSQSPRYKVTKRGQDVALRCDPISGHVSLYWYRQALGQGPEFLTYFNYEAQQDKSGLPNDRFSAERPEGSISTLTIQRTEQRDSAMYRCASSPGTGFYNEQFFGPGTRLTVL.

This clone was detected only a few times. This rearrangement joins TRBV30 to TRBJ1-4, with a tentative D call TRBD1 (6 bases). The germline V gene encodes CDR1 GTSNPN and CDR2 SVGIG (reference sequence). This CDR3 is 17 amino acids long. V shed 0 bases and J shed 0 bases, with 14 bases lying between them. The chain's CDR3 is CAWSVPQGRATNEKLFF. The CDR3 bases are TGTGCCTGGAGTGTACCCCAGGGGAGAGCAACTAATGAAAAACTGTTTTTT.

A word on this clone: One end of the junction does not line up with germline, which may come from a read error. The J gene is TRBJ1-1, the V gene TRBV7-9; D unresolved. CDR1 is SEHNR and CDR2 is FQNEAQ in the germline V gene (reference sequence). CDR3 length: 17 amino acids. CDR3 coding DNA: TGTTCCAGCAGCTCACTCCGGGTATTGGGAGTGAACACTGAAGCTTTCTTT. This translates into CSSSSLRVLGVNTEAFF.

The chain has TRBV7-2 and TRBJ1-5, with D perhaps TRBD1 (5 bases). There are 15 residues in the CDR3. Germline CDR1 is SGHTA and CDR2 is FQGNSA. Trimming cost V 2 bases and J 6 bases, with 14 bases left between them. The CDR3 protein is CASSLIGVAGQPQHF. In nucleotides, the CDR3 is TGTGCCAGCAGCTTAATAGGGGTCGCTGGTCAGCCCCAGCATTTT.

This clone was observed a handful of times. V is TRBV5-1 and J is TRBJ1-2; 8 positions match TRBD1. V shed 4 bases and J 4 bases; nucleotides not matched to a gene: 6. The CDR3 length is 14 residues. Per the germline V gene, CDR1 is SGHRS and CDR2 is YFSETQ. This CDR3 is CASSIGQGSYGYTF. The CDR3 DNA is TGCGCCAGCAGCATAGGACAGGGCAGCTATGGCTACACCTTC. The variable domain in full, completed from reference TRBV5-1 and TRBJ1-2, reads KAGVTQTPRYLIKTRGQQVTLSCSPISGHRSVSWYQQTPGQGLQFLFEYFSETQRNKGNFPGRFSGRQFSNSRSEMNVSTLELGDSALYLCASSIGQGSYGYTFGSGTRLTVV.

This clone was picked up a small number of times. The V gene is TRBV19, the J gene TRBJ2-3, with 7 bases fitting TRBD2. Germline V gene lookup returns CDR1 LNHDA and CDR2 SQIVND (reference sequence). This CDR3 is built from 13 residues. V gave up 6 bases and J gave up 4 bases; unmatched junction bases: 4. This CDR3 reads CASRPTSPDTQYF. CDR3 nucleotide sequence: TGTGCCAGTAGGCCGACTAGCCCAGATACGCAGTATTTT.

The chain carries TRBV28 and TRBJ1-2, with TRBD1 as a possible D gene (5 bases). Trimming left V 5 bases short and J 2 bases short, with 15 bases between. Germline CDR1 MDHEN, CDR2 SYDVKM. This CDR3 spans 15 amino acids. CDR3: CASSLTLQGNYGYTF. In DNA, the CDR3 is TGTGCCAGCAGTCTAACGCTTCAGGGAAACTATGGCTACACCTTC.

CDR3 bases: TGTGCCAGCAGCGTAGGTTTGGTAGGGACAGGCTACGAGCAGTACTTC. This translates into CASSVGLVGTGYEQYF. The V and J genes are TRBV9 and TRBJ2-7; 8 bases map to TRBD1. V gave up 0 bases and J gave up 3 bases; unmatched junction bases: 8. Germline V gene lookup returns CDR1 SGDLS and CDR2 YYNGEE. The CDR3 length is 16 residues.

This chain connects TRBV28 to TRBJ2-7; tentative D call: TRBD2 (6 bases). V shed 1 base and J shed 13 bases, with 14 bases lying between them. Germline CDR1 is MDHEN and CDR2 is SYDVKM. The CDR3 has 12 residues. CDR3 coding DNA: TGTGCCAGCAGTTTATTCCGGGGGACGAGATACTTC. It encodes CASSLFRGTRYF.

The table lists this clone with a few counts. This chain links TRBV5-5 with TRBJ1-1; no reliable D call. The length of the CDR3 is 17 residues. Trimming stripped 4 bases from V and 4 bases from J, with 23 bases between. CDR1 SGHKS and CDR2 YYEKEE come from the germline V gene (reference sequence). In DNA, the CDR3 is TGTGCCAGCAGCCCGAGAGGAGGCGGCTCACACCCCACTGAAGCTTTCTTT. Translated, it gives CASSPRGGGSHPTEAFF.

Comments on this clone: Germline and junction disagree at one end, which may indicate a read error. V gene TRBV7-9 combines with J gene TRBJ1-3; possibly TRBD1 for D (5 bases). The CDR3 sequence is 17 residues long. Germline CDR1 reads SEHNR; CDR2 reads FQNEAQ (reference sequence). CDR3 sequence: CSSSSGLGGAAGNTIYF. DNA of the CDR3: TGTTCCAGCAGCTCTGGGTTGGGGGGAGCCGCTGGAAACACCATATATTTT.

The chain joins TRBV7-9 to TRBJ1-5; D is possibly TRBD1 (5 bases). CDR3 length: 15 residues. The V gene lost 4 bases and the J gene lost 6 bases, with 16 bases spanning the gap. CDR1 and CDR2 from the germline V gene are SEHNR and FQNEAQ (reference sequence). The CDR3 region has the DNA TGTGCCAGCAGCTCGACGGGGGGGTTCGGTCAGCCCCAGCATTTT. Its translation: CASSSTGGFGQPQHF.

In its sample, this clone was seen a few times. J is TRBJ1-1 and V is TRBV18; D call uncertain. The CDR3 length is 13 residues. The V gene's germline CDR1 is KGHSH and CDR2 LQKENI. The germline V and J ends were trimmed by 8 bases and 0 bases, with 10 bases remaining between them. DNA of the CDR3: TGTGCCAGCCAATTGGAGCTGAACACTGAAGCTTTCTTT. Its translation: CASQLELNTEAFF.

The chain recombines TRBV18 with TRBJ2-2, with D perhaps matching TRBD1 (6 bases). The CDR3 length is 16 residues. CDR1 and CDR2 (germline): KGHSH, LQKENI. Trimming removed 4 bases from V and 6 bases from J, with 18 bases in between. The CDR3 sequence: CASSLGGASGAGELFF. For the CDR3, the DNA is TGTGCCAGCTCACTGGGCGGAGCTTCAGGGGCCGGGGAGCTGTTTTTT.

The genes are TRBV6-1 and TRBJ1-2; maybe TRBD1 (6 bases). The CDR3 is made up of 11 amino acids. Trimming left V 6 bases short and J 11 bases short, with 13 bases between. The germline V gene encodes CDR1 MNHNS and CDR2 SASEGT. The CDR3 reads CASRGLRGYTF. As DNA, the CDR3 is TGTGCCAGCAGGGGGCTTAGGGGGTACACCTTC.

The J gene is TRBJ1-1, the V gene TRBV5-1; 7 bases line up with TRBD1. The V gene's germline CDR1 is SGHRS and CDR2 YFSETQ. The CDR3 runs to 16 residues. Trimming cost V 3 bases and J 1 base; bases outside gene matches: 9. The CDR3 is CASSSNPGTENTEAFF. The CDR3, as DNA: TGCGCCAGCAGCTCCAACCCCGGGACAGAGAACACTGAAGCTTTCTTT.